The sequence of this T cell receptor (beta chain) was determined in a study of T cell repertoires in cytomegalovirus infection (dated by TCRdb to between 2017 and 2020). Turning to the overall study: Peptide stimulations targeted recently identified HLA-C-restricted CMV epitopes, whose presentation resists viral immunomodulation, together with well-studied HLA-B-restricted epitopes. Donor HLA type was relevant to the analysis, because carriage of CMV infection together with the matching HLA type was indicated by public TCR beta signatures. The paper's findings and limits, for the study overall: In the ex vivo response, HLA-C-restricted CMV-specific TCR beta clonotypes were dominant, and in two of eight donors the single most frequent clonotype came from this HLA-C-restricted group. In both this cohort and an independent cohort of 352 donors, the cumulative frequency of public TCR beta family members distinguished carriers of CMV infection plus the relevant HLA type.

The treatment or condition label corresponds to: in vitro stimulation with specific CMV peptide epitopes to enrich CMV-specific T cells. This clonotype occurred many times. The antigen it recognizes is unknown. Base quality data are lacking; no much larger clone is found one base away. CDR1 and CDR2, per the germline V gene (reference sequence), are SSHAT and FNYEAQ. V is pared back by 5 bases and J by 1 base, with 8 bases lying between the germline termini. The cysteine opens and the phenylalanine closes a CDR3 of 13 amino acids. Only CDR3 DNA remains: 39 bases, in frame from the first base. Sequencer: Illumina HiSeq 1500. The public reads were reprocessed in TCRdb via fastp at Q25 and MiXCR, keeping in-frame beta chains. CDR3 protein sequences are deduplicated, and each keeps its most common genes and DNA. Present in this sample are about 58,000 distinct CDR3 sequences, 15% to 25% of which were seen just once. The ten largest clones take up around 64% of the sample.

The rearranged segments are TRBV7-7 and TRBJ2-5, with the D gene too uncertain to name. Sequenced here: CD8+ T cells from cultured PBMCs, sampled from culture after CMV antigen stimulation. This TCR came from a human donor in good health (CMV status not recorded). Some clones in this sample may be carry-over from other donors' samples. The CDR3 amino acid sequence is: CASSPGAQETQYF. At the DNA level, the sequence is TGTGCCAGCAGCCCAGGAGCCCAAGAGACCCAGTACTTC.